Following are 8 T cell receptor beta chains from one sample sequenced in a study of cytomegalovirus exposure and HLA in healthy donors. Researchers ran the PCR with 60 Vbeta and 13 Jbeta primers. Only in-frame clones appear in the TCRdb table, and some are missing; sequencing was by immunoSEQ multiplex PCR. Of about 110,000 clones listed, around 80% are singletons. Sequencing used PBMCs. These receptors originate from a man aged 25-45 years in good health and CMV-seropositive.

This rearrangement joins TRBV7-6 to TRBJ2-1; a possible D gene is TRBD2 (7 bases). Germline V CDR1 and CDR2: SGHVS, FNYEAQ. Trimming stripped 0 bases from V and 7 bases from J, with 10 bases between. CDR3 length: 14 residues. CDR3 in DNA: TGTGCCAGCAGCTTAGCGGGGGGGCGGAATGAGCAGTTCTTC. Amino acids: CASSLAGGRNEQFF.

The chain combines TRBV6-5 with TRBJ2-7; 8 nucleotides align to TRBD1. J gave up 6 bases and V 4 bases, and 2 bases lay outside the gene matches. This CDR3 is 12 amino acids long. Germline loops: CDR1 MNHEY, CDR2 SVGAGI. The CDR3 here is CASSSTGAEQYF. The CDR3 DNA reads TGTGCCAGCAGTTCGACAGGGGCCGAGCAGTACTTC.

This clone was counted a few times. The chain combines TRBV9 with TRBJ2-7; a possible D gene is TRBD2 (6 bases). CDR1 and CDR2 (germline): SGDLS, YYNGEE. CDR3 length: 14 residues. V shed 0 bases and J shed 3 bases, with 10 bases lying between them. CDR3 DNA: TGTGCCAGCAGCGTAGGGGACTTTAACTACGAGCAGTACTTC. Its translation: CASSVGDFNYEQYF.

The rearrangement uses TRBV30 and TRBJ1-4; the match to TRBD1 covers 7 bases. V shed 2 bases and J 3 bases; nucleotides not matched to a gene: 3. This CDR3 is built from 14 residues. Per the germline V gene, CDR1 is GTSNPN and CDR2 is SVGIG (reference sequence). CDR3 in DNA: TGTGCCTGGAGTAAAGGGACAGCTAATGAAAAACTGTTTTTT. This translates into CAWSKGTANEKLFF. The variable domain in full, with the rest retrieved from reference TRBV30 and TRBJ1-4, is SQTIHQWPATLVQPVGSPLSLECTVEGTSNPNLYWYRQAAGRGLQLLFYSVGIGQISSEVPQNLSASRPQDRQFILSSKKLLLSDSGFYLCAWSKGTANEKLFFGSGTQLSVL.

This chain joins TRBV5-6 and TRBJ1-5, with D tentatively TRBD1 (6 bases). V lost 0 bases to trimming and J lost 7 bases, with 11 bases between them. There are 14 residues in the CDR3. Germline CDR1 is SGHDT and CDR2 is YYEEEE. CDR3 coding DNA: TGTGCCAGCAGCTTGGCCCAGGGGTTCCAGCCCCAGCATTTT. It is translated as CASSLAQGFQPQHF.

The V call is TRBV7-9, the J call TRBJ1-2, with D possibly matching TRBD1 (5 bases). The CDR3 has 15 amino acids. V shed 1 base and J shed 4 bases, with 13 bases lying between them. Germline lookup yields CDR1 SEHNR and CDR2 FQNEAQ (reference sequence). The CDR3 nucleotides read TGTGCCAGCAGCTTAGGTCTCAGGGCTTTCTATGGCTACACCTTC. The encoded protein is CASSLGLRAFYGYTF.

J is TRBJ1-6 and V is TRBV7-9, with 7 positions matching TRBD1. J lost 7 bases, V lost 5 bases, and 17 bases had no gene match. In germline, CDR1 is SEHNR, CDR2 FQNEAQ (reference sequence). The CDR3 contains 18 residues. The CDR3: CASSPPWDSDTPNSPLHF. The CDR3 DNA follows: TGTGCCAGCAGCCCCCCCTGGGACAGCGATACTCCCAATTCACCCCTCCACTTT. The entire variable domain, with the rest obtained from reference TRBV7-9 and TRBJ1-6, is as follows: DTGVSQNPRHKITKRGQNVTFRCDPISEHNRLYWYRQTLGQGPEFLTYFQNEAQLEKSRLLSDRFSAERPKGSFSTLEIQRTEQGDSAMYLCASSPPWDSDTPNSPLHFGNGTRLTVT.

J is TRBJ2-1 and V is TRBV7-6, with 7 nucleotides matching TRBD2. This CDR3 is built from 18 residues. Germline V CDR1 and CDR2: SGHVS, FNYEAQ. The V segment lost 3 bases and the J segment 5 bases; nucleotides outside the gene matches: 16. The CDR3 DNA follows: TGTGCCAGCAGCTTCGAAGCCTCTGTGCGGGGGTCCCACAATGAGCAGTTCTTC. Protein sequence: CASSFEASVRGSHNEQFF.